The following is a T cell receptor beta chain sequence with its context. Its antigen is unidentified. The sample belongs to a study of cytomegalovirus exposure and HLA in healthy donors. This CDR3 has 14 residues. The germline V gene encodes CDR1 SGHVS and CDR2 FQNEAQ. The V segment lost 0 bases and the J segment 8 bases; nucleotides outside the gene matches: 5. The study ran its PCR with 60 Vbeta and 13 Jbeta primers. Profiling relied on immunoSEQ multiplex PCR, and the TCRdb table lists in-frame clones only, not all of them. The sample lists 170,000 or so clones, more than 80% occurring once. Overall study findings and caveats: The productive fraction for most TCR beta V segments was about 87% or about 30% in an earlier analysis.

The clonotype originates from a boy younger than 18 in good health and CMV-seronegative. The sequenced material came from PBMCs. The chain joins TRBV7-8 to TRBJ1-2; 8 bases are shared with TRBD1. The CDR3 DNA follows: TGTGCCAGCAGCTTAGCCCCCAGGGGGCGAGGCTACACCTTC. Translated: CASSLAPRGRGYTF.